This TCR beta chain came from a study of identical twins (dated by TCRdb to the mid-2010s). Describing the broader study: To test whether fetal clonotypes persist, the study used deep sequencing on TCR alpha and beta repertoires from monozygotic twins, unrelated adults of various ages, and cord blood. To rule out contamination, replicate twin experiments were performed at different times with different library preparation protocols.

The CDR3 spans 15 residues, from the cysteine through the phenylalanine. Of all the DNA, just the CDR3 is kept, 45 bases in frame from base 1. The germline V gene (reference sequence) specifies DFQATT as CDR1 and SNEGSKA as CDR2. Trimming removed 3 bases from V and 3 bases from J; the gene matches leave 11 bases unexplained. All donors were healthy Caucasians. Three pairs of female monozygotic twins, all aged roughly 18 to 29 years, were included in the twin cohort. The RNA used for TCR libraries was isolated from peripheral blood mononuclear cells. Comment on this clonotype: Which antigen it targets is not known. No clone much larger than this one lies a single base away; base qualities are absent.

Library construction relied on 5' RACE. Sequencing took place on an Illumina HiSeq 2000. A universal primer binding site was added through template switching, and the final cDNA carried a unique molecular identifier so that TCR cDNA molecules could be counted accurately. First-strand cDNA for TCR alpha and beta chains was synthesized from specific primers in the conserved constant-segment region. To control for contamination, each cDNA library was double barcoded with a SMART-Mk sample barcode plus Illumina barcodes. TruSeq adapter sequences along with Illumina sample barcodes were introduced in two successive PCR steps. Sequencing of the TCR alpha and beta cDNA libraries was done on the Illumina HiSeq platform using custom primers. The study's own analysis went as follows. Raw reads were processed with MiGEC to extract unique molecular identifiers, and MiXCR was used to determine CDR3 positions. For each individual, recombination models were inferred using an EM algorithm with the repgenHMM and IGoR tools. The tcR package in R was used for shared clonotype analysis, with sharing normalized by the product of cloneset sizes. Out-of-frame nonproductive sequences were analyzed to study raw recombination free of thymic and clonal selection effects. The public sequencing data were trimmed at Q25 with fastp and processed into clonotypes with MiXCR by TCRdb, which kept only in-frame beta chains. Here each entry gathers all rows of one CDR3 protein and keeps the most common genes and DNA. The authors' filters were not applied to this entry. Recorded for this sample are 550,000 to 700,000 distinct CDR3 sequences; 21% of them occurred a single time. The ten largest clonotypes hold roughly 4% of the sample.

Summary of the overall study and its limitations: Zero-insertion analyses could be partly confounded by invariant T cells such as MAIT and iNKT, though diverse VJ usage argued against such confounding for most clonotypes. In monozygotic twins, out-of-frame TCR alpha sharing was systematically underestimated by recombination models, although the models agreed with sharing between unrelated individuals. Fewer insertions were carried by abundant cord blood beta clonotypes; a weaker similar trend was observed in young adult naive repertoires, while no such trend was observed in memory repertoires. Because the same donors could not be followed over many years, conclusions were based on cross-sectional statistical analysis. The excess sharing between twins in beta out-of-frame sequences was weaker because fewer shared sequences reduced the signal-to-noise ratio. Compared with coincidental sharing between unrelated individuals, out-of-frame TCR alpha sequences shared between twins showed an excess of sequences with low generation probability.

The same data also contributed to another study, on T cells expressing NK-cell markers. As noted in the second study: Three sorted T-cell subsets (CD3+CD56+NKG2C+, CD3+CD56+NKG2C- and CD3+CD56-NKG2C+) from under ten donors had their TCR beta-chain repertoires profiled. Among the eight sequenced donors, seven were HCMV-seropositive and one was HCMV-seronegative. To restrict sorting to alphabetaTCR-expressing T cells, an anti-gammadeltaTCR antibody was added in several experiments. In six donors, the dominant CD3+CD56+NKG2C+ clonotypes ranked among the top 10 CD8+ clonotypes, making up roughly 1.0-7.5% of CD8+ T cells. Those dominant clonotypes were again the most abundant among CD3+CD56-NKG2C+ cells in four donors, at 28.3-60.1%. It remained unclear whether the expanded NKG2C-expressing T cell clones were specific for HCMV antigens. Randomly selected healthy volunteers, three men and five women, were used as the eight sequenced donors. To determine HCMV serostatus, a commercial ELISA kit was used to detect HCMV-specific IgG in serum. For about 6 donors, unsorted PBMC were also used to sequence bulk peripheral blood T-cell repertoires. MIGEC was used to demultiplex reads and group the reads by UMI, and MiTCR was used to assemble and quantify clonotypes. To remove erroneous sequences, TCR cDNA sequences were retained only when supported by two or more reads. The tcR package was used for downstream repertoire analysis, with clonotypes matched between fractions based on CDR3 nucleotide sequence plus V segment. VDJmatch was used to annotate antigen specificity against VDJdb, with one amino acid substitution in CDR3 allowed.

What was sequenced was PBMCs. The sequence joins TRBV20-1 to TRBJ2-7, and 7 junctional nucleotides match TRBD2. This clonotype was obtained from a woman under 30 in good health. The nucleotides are TGCAGTGCTAGTCCCTCCCCCGGGGGGAACTACGAGCAGTACTTC. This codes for CSASPSPGGNYEQYF.